The 16 T cell receptor beta chains in this list originate from one sample, sequenced in a study of T cell responses to AZD1222 COVID-19 vaccine. Some clones are missing from TCRdb's copy, which holds only in-frame ones; the method was immunoSEQ multiplex PCR. The sample contains some 150,000 clones, about 93% of which appear only once. The specimen was peripheral blood, collected on day 0 of AZD1222 vaccination. These receptors were taken from an adult in good health.

This chain joins TRBV6-5 and TRBJ1-6, with TRBD1 matching over 8 bases. The CDR3 length is 14 residues. Germline V gives CDR1 MNHEY, CDR2 SVGAGI. Trimming at V came to 6 bases and at J to 5 bases, leaving 3 bases not matched to a gene. The CDR3 reads CASRSQGDNSPLHF. The CDR3 DNA sequence: TGTGCCAGCAGGTCACAGGGGGATAATTCACCCCTCCACTTT.

A note on this clone: Other DNA variants within this sample encode the same CDR3. V usage is TRBV7-2 and J usage is TRBJ2-1, with 8 bases fitting TRBD2. The V segment lost 2 bases and the J segment 1 base; nucleotides outside the gene matches: 1. This CDR3 spans 15 amino acids. Germline V gives CDR1 SGHTA, CDR2 FQGNSA. The CDR3 DNA is TGTGCCAGCAGCTTATCGGGAGGGTCCTACAATGAGCAGTTCTTC. Its protein product is CASSLSGGSYNEQFF.

This clone was counted once. The genes are TRBV4-3 and TRBJ1-1; possible D gene TRBD1, 5 bases. V lost 4 bases, J lost 0 bases, and 15 bases lay in between. Looked up from germline, CDR1 is LGHNA and CDR2 is YSLEER. CDR3 size: 16 residues. This CDR3 is CASSPGGEAMNTEAFF. CDR3 DNA: TGCGCCAGCAGCCCGGGGGGGGAAGCAATGAACACTGAAGCTTTCTTT.

The chain has TRBV6-5 and TRBJ2-7; possibly TRBD2 for D (6 bases). This CDR3 contains 15 residues. Germline lookup yields CDR1 MNHEY and CDR2 SVGAGI. Trimming removed 0 bases at V and 0 bases at J, with 9 bases between. The DNA of the CDR3 is TGTGCCAGCAGTTACTCCGGGGGAAGCTCCTACGAGCAGTACTTC. Its translation: CASSYSGGSSYEQYF.

The J gene is TRBJ1-1, the V gene TRBV18, with D possibly TRBD1 on 5 matching bases. The V gene's germline CDR1 is KGHSH and CDR2 LQKENI. V was cut by 4 bases and J by 0 bases, with 18 bases left in between. This CDR3 contains 17 residues. The CDR3, as DNA: TGTGCCAGCTCACAAAACATCAACAGGAAAATGAACACTGAAGCTTTCTTT. It yields the protein CASSQNINRKMNTEAFF.

The chain employs TRBV4-3 and TRBJ1-2; TRBD1 aligns across 10 bases. The ends lost 4 bases at V and 5 bases at J; junction bases unmatched: 1. Per the germline V gene, CDR1 is LGHNA and CDR2 is YSLEER. CDR3 length: 13 amino acids. The CDR3 loop is CASSRGQGYGYTF. DNA for the CDR3: TGCGCCAGCAGCCGGGGACAGGGGTATGGCTACACCTTC.

The rearrangement uses TRBV7-2 and TRBJ2-7; D not certain. CDR3 length equals 11 residues. Germline-derived CDR1 and CDR2 are SGHTA and FQGNSA. The V end lost 5 bases, the J end lost 3 bases, and 5 bases lay between the germline ends. The CDR3, as DNA: TGTGCCAGCAGCCCCAACTACGAGCAGTACTTC. This codes for CASSPNYEQYF.

The genes are TRBV10-3 and TRBJ2-1; possibly TRBD2 for D (6 bases). Germline CDR1 reads ENHRY; CDR2 reads SYGVKD. The CDR3 is 17 amino acids. V was trimmed by 4 bases and J by 5 bases, leaving 21 bases between them. This CDR3 reads CAISVPRLGGTNNEQFF. CDR3 coding DNA: TGTGCCATCAGTGTCCCCCGTCTCGGCGGGACCAACAATGAGCAGTTCTTC.

This chain links TRBV21-1 with TRBJ2-2; the DNA was not compared with TRBD1, the D call given in the table. TRBV21-1 is a pseudogene. The CDR3 is 16 amino acids. CDR3 nucleotides: TGTGCCTGGTGGGACAGGTTGAAATTAAACACCGGGGAGCTGTTTTTT. Translation gives CAWWDRLKLNTGELFF.

The chain is built from TRBV5-4 and TRBJ1-1, with a possible D match to TRBD1 (5 bases). V lost 0 bases and J 4 bases, leaving 19 bases between the germline ends. From germline, CDR1 is SGHNT and CDR2 YYREEE (reference sequence). This CDR3 is 17 amino acids long. Here the CDR3 reads CASSLGGGAARGTEAFF. DNA of the CDR3: TGTGCCAGCAGCTTGGGGGGCGGTGCCGCGAGGGGCACTGAAGCTTTCTTT.

The chain carries TRBV12-3 or TRBV12-4 and TRBJ2-3, with D uncertain. The CDR3 runs to 13 residues. Trimming removed 6 bases at V and 1 base at J, with 8 bases between. In nucleotides, the CDR3 is TGTGCCAGCAGACCCACCGGCACAGATACGCAGTATTTT. It translates to CASRPTGTDTQYF.

This clone was observed a single time. This sequence joins TRBV24-1 and TRBJ2-1, with D unresolved. The CDR3 consists of 18 residues. V was cut by 1 base and J by 2 bases, with 17 bases left in between. Per the germline V gene, CDR1 is KGHDR and CDR2 is SFDVKD. As DNA, the CDR3 is TGTGCCACCAGTGATTTCATAACTAAGGATCGGCCCTACAATGAGCAGTTCTTC. The encoded protein is CATSDFITKDRPYNEQFF.

The V and J genes are TRBV6-5 and TRBJ2-7; perhaps D is TRBD1 or TRBD2 (5 bases each). The CDR3 covers 13 residues. Germline loops: CDR1 MNHEY, CDR2 SVGAGI. Trimming removed 6 bases from V and 3 bases from J, with 12 bases in between. The CDR3 is CASRSPGSYEQYF. CDR3 coding DNA: TGTGCCAGCAGATCACCAGGGAGCTACGAGCAGTACTTC.

This clone has only one observation. The chain uses TRBV12-3 or TRBV12-4 and TRBJ2-7, with D unclear. V lost 8 bases and J 6 bases, leaving 14 bases between the germline ends. The CDR3 sequence is 12 residues long. This CDR3 is CASAFVGGEQYF. The CDR3 nucleotides read TGTGCCAGCGCATTCGTGGGTGGCGAGCAGTACTTC.

The V call is TRBV3-1 (or the pseudogene TRBV3-2), the J call TRBJ2-7; the D is unclear. Germline values: CDR1 LGHDT, CDR2 YNNKEL (reference sequence). The length of the CDR3 is 15 residues. V was pared by 0 bases and J by 2 bases, with 11 bases between. The chain's CDR3 is CASSQESRSPYEQYF. The CDR3 DNA is TGTGCCAGCAGCCAAGAATCCAGGAGCCCCTACGAGCAGTACTTC.

V gene TRBV3-1 (or the pseudogene TRBV3-2) combines with J gene TRBJ1-6; perhaps TRBD1 as D (5 bases). Germline V CDR1 and CDR2: LGHDT, YNNKEL (reference sequence). The CDR3 is made up of 14 amino acids. V was trimmed by 2 bases and J by 9 bases, leaving 11 bases between them. The CDR3 here is CASSQPSGGSPLHF. Written as DNA, the CDR3 is TGTGCCAGCAGCCAACCCTCCGGGGGTTCACCCCTCCACTTT.